This TCR beta chain emerged from a study of immune cell composition in non-small cell lung cancer. Study overall: Most cases were lung adenocarcinoma or squamous cell carcinoma.

The protocol was immunoSEQ multiplex PCR, while the TCRdb copy is restricted to in-frame clones and leaves out a portion. The sample lists approximately 3,000 clones; 60% to 85% were seen once. The V and J ends lost 1 base and 2 bases respectively, with 11 bases between them. The CDR3 totals 15 residues. Germline-derived CDR1 and CDR2 are SGHVS and FNYEAQ. Template was genomic DNA from frozen, unsorted single-cell suspensions. Details on this clone: The antigen is undetermined.

Study results and limitations: Top 10 clone scores and clonality were higher in squamous than adenocarcinoma. Smoking pack-years did not significantly correlate with tumour TCR-beta clonality.

Sequenced material: lung tumor tissue. The sequence came from a human donor with non-small cell lung cancer. The chain links TRBV7-6 to TRBJ1-2; D gene ambiguous. CDR3 nucleotide sequence: TGTGCCAGCAGCTTAGGGGAGGGCCGCAACTATGGCTACACCTTC. Its translation: CASSLGEGRNYGYTF.